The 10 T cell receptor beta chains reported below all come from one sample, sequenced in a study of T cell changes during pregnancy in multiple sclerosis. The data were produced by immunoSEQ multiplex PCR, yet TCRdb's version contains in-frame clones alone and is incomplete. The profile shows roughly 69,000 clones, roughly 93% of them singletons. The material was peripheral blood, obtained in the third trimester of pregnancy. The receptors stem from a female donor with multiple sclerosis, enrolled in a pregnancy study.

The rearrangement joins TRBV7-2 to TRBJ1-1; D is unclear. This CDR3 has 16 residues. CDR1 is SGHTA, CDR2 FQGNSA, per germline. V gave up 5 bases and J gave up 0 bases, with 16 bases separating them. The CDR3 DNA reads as TGTGCCAGCAGCCTAATTCCACAGAGCTTGAACACTGAAGCTTTCTTT. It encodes CASSLIPQSLNTEAFF.

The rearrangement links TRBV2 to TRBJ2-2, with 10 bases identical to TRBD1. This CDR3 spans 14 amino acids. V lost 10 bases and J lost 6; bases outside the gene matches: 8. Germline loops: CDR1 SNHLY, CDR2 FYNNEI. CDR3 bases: TGTGCCACCCCCGGGACAGGGGTCGCCGGGGAGCTGTTTTTT. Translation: CATPGTGVAGELFF.

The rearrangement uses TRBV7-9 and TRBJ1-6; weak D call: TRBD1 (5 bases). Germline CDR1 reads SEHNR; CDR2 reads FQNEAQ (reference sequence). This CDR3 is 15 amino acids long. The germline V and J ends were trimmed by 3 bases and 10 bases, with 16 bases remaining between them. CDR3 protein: CASSFPGTGESPLHF. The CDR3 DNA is TGTGCCAGCAGCTTTCCCGGGACGGGGGAATCACCCCTCCACTTT.

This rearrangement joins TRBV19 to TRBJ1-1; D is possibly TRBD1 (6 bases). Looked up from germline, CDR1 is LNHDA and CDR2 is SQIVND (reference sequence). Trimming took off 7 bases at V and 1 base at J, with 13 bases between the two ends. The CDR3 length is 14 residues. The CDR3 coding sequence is TGTGCCAGTAAACGACAGGCGGGGAACACTGAAGCTTTCTTT. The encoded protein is CASKRQAGNTEAFF.

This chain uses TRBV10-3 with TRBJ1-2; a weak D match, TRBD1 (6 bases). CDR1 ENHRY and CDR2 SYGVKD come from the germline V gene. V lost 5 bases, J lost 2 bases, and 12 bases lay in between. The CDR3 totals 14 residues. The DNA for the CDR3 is TGTGCCATCAGTTCCGGACAGCCCAACTATGGCTACACCTTC. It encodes CAISSGQPNYGYTF.

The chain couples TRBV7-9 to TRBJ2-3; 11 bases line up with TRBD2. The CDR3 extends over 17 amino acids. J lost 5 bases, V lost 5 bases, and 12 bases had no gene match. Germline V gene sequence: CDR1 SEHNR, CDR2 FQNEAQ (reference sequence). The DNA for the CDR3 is TGTGCCAGCAGCCATTCTAGCGGGGGGCTCCTTAAAGATACGCAGTATTTT. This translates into CASSHSSGGLLKDTQYF.

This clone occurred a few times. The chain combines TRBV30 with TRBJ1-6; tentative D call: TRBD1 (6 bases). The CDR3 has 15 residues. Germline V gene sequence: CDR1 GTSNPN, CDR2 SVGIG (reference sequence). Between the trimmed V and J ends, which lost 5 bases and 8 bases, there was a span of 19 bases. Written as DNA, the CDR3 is TGTGCCTGGGGCCTTTCGGGGGGCGCGTATTCACCCCTCCACTTT. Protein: CAWGLSGGAYSPLHF. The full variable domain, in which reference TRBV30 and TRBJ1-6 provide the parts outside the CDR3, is SQTIHQWPATLVQPVGSPLSLECTVEGTSNPNLYWYRQAAGRGLQLLFYSVGIGQISSEVPQNLSASRPQDRQFILSSKKLLLSDSGFYLCAWGLSGGAYSPLHFGNGTRLTVT.

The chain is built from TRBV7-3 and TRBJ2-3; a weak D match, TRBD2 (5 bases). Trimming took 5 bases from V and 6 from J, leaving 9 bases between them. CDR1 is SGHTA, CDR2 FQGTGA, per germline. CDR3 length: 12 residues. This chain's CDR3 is CASSPSGDTQYF. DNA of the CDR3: TGTGCCAGCAGCCCTTCGGGGGATACGCAGTATTTT.

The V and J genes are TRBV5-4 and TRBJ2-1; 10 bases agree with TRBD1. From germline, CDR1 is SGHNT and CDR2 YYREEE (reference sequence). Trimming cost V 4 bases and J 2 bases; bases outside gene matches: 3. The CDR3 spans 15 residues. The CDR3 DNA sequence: TGTGCCAGCAGCCTCGGACAGGGGGCCTACAATGAGCAGTTCTTC. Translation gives CASSLGQGAYNEQFF.

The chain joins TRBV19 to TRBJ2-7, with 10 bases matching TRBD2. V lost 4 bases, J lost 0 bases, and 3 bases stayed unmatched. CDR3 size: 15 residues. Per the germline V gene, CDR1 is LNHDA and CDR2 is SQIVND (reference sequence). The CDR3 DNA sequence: TGTGCCAGTAGTACGGGACTAGCGACCTCCTACGAGCAGTACTTC. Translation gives CASSTGLATSYEQYF. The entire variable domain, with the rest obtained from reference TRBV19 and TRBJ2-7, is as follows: DGGITQSPKYLFRKEGQNVTLSCEQNLNHDAMYWYRQDPGQGLRLIYYSQIVNDFQKGDIAEGYSVSREKKESFPLTVTSAQKNPTAFYLCASSTGLATSYEQYFGPGTRLTVT.